These T cell receptor beta chains were read from a single sample in a study of early T cells in non-severe SARS-CoV-2 infection. TCRdb itself ran the 5' RACE reads through MiXCR, one entry per CDR3 protein. The sample shows 55,000 to 75,000 distinct CDR3 sequences, 6.5% to 8.5% of them seen only once. The sample comprised whole blood. These receptor sequences come from an adult who was a healthcare worker with PCR-confirmed SARS-CoV-2 infection or an uninfected control (not recorded which). Each CDR3 is given with its conserved first and last residue. The order of the fields is V gene, clone size, CDR3 protein. Clone size is stated in some rows and not others, as once, few, many or a class when expanded.

>TRBV18|-
CASSPVTTRTINTGELFF
>TRBV24-1|many
CATQPTSGGTGELFF
>TRBV7-3|many
CASSRSGSAYNEQFF
>TRBV28|-
CASSLGTNNEQFF
>TRBV7-2|many
CASSSQGYSGYTF
>TRBV7-2|-
CASSPPGLAVSYEQYF
>TRBV6-6|many
CASSYRDEQYF
>TRBV6-2/TRBV6-3|few
CASSYPVGAKFF
>TRBV7-9|many
CASSKAPEQFF
>TRBV28|few
CASRHRGRVSTDTQYF
>TRBV28|many
CASSPGLASTGELFF
>TRBV7-9|many
CASGGSGTEAFF
>TRBV18|few
CASSPGGDTEAFF
>TRBV6-5|many
CASSYSTGAYNEQFF
>TRBV9|-
CASSADPSTDTQYF
>TRBV7-9|many
CASSPGGPDTQYF
>TRBV5-1|-
CASSLGGARVEQFF
>TRBV5-4|many
CASSSGLAGAIDTQYF
>TRBV9|many
CASSLEGVGEAFF
>TRBV5-5|many
CASSLRTEAFF
>TRBV20-1|-
CSARDPLARATDTQYF
>TRBV7-2|-
CASSYRHSDTEAFF
>TRBV5-1|-
CASSLDLNEGAKNIQYF
>TRBV10-3|-
CAIRGGSQETQYF
>TRBV3-1|-
CASSQGQGEAFF
>TRBV20-1|few
CSARLIDPSEQYF
>TRBV5-6|-
CASSLEGSGEQYF
>TRBV4-2|-
CASSLILAGSTQETQYF
>TRBV19|-
CASSMASLQGYEQYF
>TRBV15|many
CATSRSGTSGSTDTQYF
>TRBV18|-
CASSALSGSTDTQYF
>TRBV18|-
CASSPSGRGSYEQNF
>TRBV10-2|-
CASKGGLAGPELRNEQFF
>TRBV20-1|-
CSAGGASARGAYNEQFF
>TRBV20-1|few
CSARGLAFDYEQYF
>TRBV12-3/TRBV12-4|-
CASSQGLAASYEQYF
>TRBV2|few
CASSEWAGYTF
>TRBV12-3/TRBV12-4|many
CASSLGFGGANGYTF
>TRBV12-3/TRBV12-4|many
CASSPFTAGGGTYNEQFF
>TRBV5-1|few
CASSLGRGTNEKLFF
>TRBV5-8|few
CASSYSGRNQETQYF
>TRBV6-5|many
CASSSGRSSYEQYF
>TRBV6-6|-
CASSGQGMVTYEQYF
>TRBV4-2|-
CASSQDVGTSDTQYF
>TRBV5-1|many
CASSSSRGNTEAFF
>TRBV4-2|-
CASSQDREGHYEQYF
>TRBV7-2|-
CASSLMGGDADEQFF
>TRBV7-9|-
CASSVSSLYEQYF
>TRBV2|-
CASSPGEYTGSCFF
>TRBV20-1|-
CSASHSQSPPGVQYF
>TRBV3-1|many
CASSPRDRGRDQPQHF
>TRBV6-2/TRBV6-3|medium-sized
CASSEGPTSYEQYF
>TRBV6-6|few
CASTGAETQYF
>TRBV6-6|many
CASSYSGSNSRGYGYTF